This is a list of T cell receptor beta chains from one sample in a study of blood T cell repertoires in COVID-19. Repertoires were generated with immunoSEQ multiplex PCR, while TCRdb's copy carries only in-frame clones and drops some. The data hold some 65,000 clones, with 70% to 90% observed a single time. Sequencing was done on a sample of peripheral blood. Source of these receptors: a man aged 40-50 years with COVID-19, enrolled during active disease. Both conserved end residues are trimmed from each CDR3. The order of the fields is clone size, J gene, V gene, CDR3 protein. Part of the rows lack a size; the others show once, few, many or a class for expanded clones.

. | TRBJ1-2 | TRBV28 | ASSLEISNYGYT
few | TRBJ2-7 | TRBV29-1 | SVGLAGYEQY
. | TRBJ2-5 | TRBV5-6 | ASSFGGGRGGTQY
. | TRBJ2-3 | TRBV12-3/TRBV12-4 | ASGEHHTDTQY
. | TRBJ2-7 | TRBV19 | ASSITPGGSEQY
. | TRBJ1-4 | TRBV15 | ATSRDVATNEKLF
. | TRBJ1-2 | TRBV14 | ASSQQLSGGPYGYT
. | TRBJ2-2 | TRBV11-2 | ASSLYISGGYNTGELF
few | TRBJ2-7 | TRBV10-1 | ASSSDPYEQY
few | TRBJ1-1 | TRBV3-1/TRBV3-2 | ASSQEPGGTGSEAF
. | TRBJ2-6 | TRBV5-6 | ASSLGAHSGANVLT
. | TRBJ2-7 | TRBV5-1 | ASSFLRGGDEQY
. | TRBJ1-2 | TRBV9 | ASSVGDYREGGYT
. | TRBJ2-1 | TRBV6-5 | ASSYRDRQF
. | TRBJ2-2 | TRBV19 | ASIPGQRTGELF
. | TRBJ2-7 | TRBV2 | ASSGDQDRGHGEQY
. | TRBJ2-5 | TRBV12-5 | ASGTGEQETQY
. | TRBJ1-2 | TRBV9 | ASSVADGAMGGYT
. | TRBJ2-1 | TRBV7-9 | ASSRGLAGLYNEQF
. | TRBJ2-3 | TRBV5-4 | ASRVNGGFADTQY
. | TRBJ2-5 | TRBV4-1 | ASSPRTGGRETQY
. | TRBJ2-7 | TRBV6-5 | ASAAGPSYEQY
. | TRBJ1-5 | TRBV5-1 | ASSLGGDSNQPQH
. | TRBJ2-7 | TRBV6-6 | ASSSPGQGSYEQY
. | TRBJ2-3 | TRBV5-4 | ASSLEGTSGGDTQY
. | TRBJ2-7 | TRBV25-1 | ASSESGRGSYEQY
. | TRBJ2-7 | TRBV30 | AWSVAQGIGYEQY
. | TRBJ2-3 | TRBV13 | ASKTGLSTDTQY
. | TRBJ2-3 | TRBV10-2 | ASSEPTRDRGTQY
few | TRBJ1-2 | TRBV19 | ASSKEGYGYT
. | TRBJ1-2 | TRBV20-1 | SASGTGYGYT
. | TRBJ2-2 | TRBV28 | ASSSVQGELF
. | TRBJ2-2 | TRBV12-3/TRBV12-4 | ASSASNTGELF
. | TRBJ1-1 | TRBV3-1/TRBV3-2 | ASSQDLQGGTEAF
. | TRBJ2-5 | TRBV20-1 | SASTTTGGWETQY
. | TRBJ2-7 | TRBV27 | ASSTGLAGDLGSEQY
. | TRBJ2-7 | TRBV29-1 | SVLIGVSYEQY
. | TRBJ1-2 | TRBV27 | ASSWGSGEGYGYT
. | TRBJ2-5 | TRBV5-1 | ASSYPGHGETQY
. | TRBJ1-2 | TRBV21-1 | ASSPLPDRVLGYT
. | TRBJ1-6 | TRBV7-7 | ASSPGRAENSPLH
. | TRBJ1-2 | TRBV3-1/TRBV3-2 | ASKPPGDGSYGYT
. | TRBJ1-6 | TRBV5-1 | ASSLVENNSPLH
. | TRBJ2-5 | TRBV3-1/TRBV3-2 | ASSQDSAGGQETQY
. | TRBJ2-6 | TRBV6-6 | ASSPRQGSIGSGANVLT
. | TRBJ1-2 | TRBV27 | ASSWNRENGYT
. | TRBJ1-1 | TRBV2 | ASSVRALNTEAF
. | TRBJ1-1 | TRBV11-2 | ASSPQGLYEAF
. | TRBJ1-5 | TRBV30 | AWSRHKNQPQH
. | TRBJ1-2 | TRBV7-9 | ASGRGKKGYT